One and the same sample provided the 16 T cell receptor beta chains below, sequenced in a study of CD8+ T cells in alopecia areata. It was cDNA, reverse transcribed from extracted RNA, that served as the sequencing template. Sequencing was performed with immunoSEQ multiplex PCR; in TCRdb, only in-frame clones are kept and a portion is missing. The sample gives some 110,000 clones, none seen only once, and the top ten clones hold around 20%. The sample consisted of lesional skin. These TCRs come from a C3H/HeJ mouse with alopecia areata. The mouse strain carries the MHC haplotype H2-k.

This clone was detected ten times or more. The gene names here belong to mouse. The read comes to an end 4 residues before the CDR3 does, leaving the germline J gene to fill in the end. The chain joins TRBV5 to TRBJ2-1; possibly TRBD1 for D (6 bases). CDR3 size: 14 residues. With 4 bases removed from V and 1 base from J, the gap between germline ends came to 8 bases. The germline V gene encodes CDR1 LGHNA and CDR2 YNLKQL (reference sequence). The CDR3 DNA, read in part, is TGTGCCAGCAGCCCCGGACAGAACTATGCT. This encodes CASSPGQNYA. From start to end, the CDR3 is CASSPGQNYAEQFF.

As for this clone: All gene names here are mouse names. The missing CDR3 end, 4 residues past where the read stops, is filled in from the germline J gene. V and J are TRBV13-3 and TRBJ1-1; a weak D match, TRBD1 (6 bases). This CDR3 is 15 amino acids long. V was trimmed by 2 bases and J by 0 bases, leaving 11 bases between them. Germline V gene sequence: CDR1 NNHDY, CDR2 SYVADS. The CDR3 reads CASSEGQGSNTEVFF. The covered CDR3 bases are TGTGCCAGCAGTGAAGGCCAGGGGTCAAACACA.

This clone has only a few counts. Gene names and germline refer to mouse. Coverage ceases 4 residues before the CDR3 finishes, and the germline J gene fills in the end. V usage is TRBV13-3 and J usage is TRBJ2-4; D is uncertain. CDR3 size: 15 residues. Germline loops: CDR1 NNHDY, CDR2 SYVADS. Trimming removed 0 bases from V and 1 base from J, with 9 bases in between. Partial CDR3 DNA: TGTGCCAGCAGTGATGCAACGAAGGGTCAAAAC. Protein: CASSDATKGQN. The entire CDR3 is CASSDATKGQNTLYF.

This clone showed up just a few times. Any gene name here is a mouse gene name. The read halts 4 residues ahead of the CDR3 end, with the missing end drawn from the germline J gene. The chain has TRBV13-1 and TRBJ2-1; 11 bases align to TRBD1. Germline V gene sequence: CDR1 NSHNY, CDR2 SYGAGN. The CDR3 length is 13 residues. CDR3 sequence: CASRGQGAPEQFF. The sequenced CDR3 bases are TGTGCCAGCAGAGGACAGGGGGCGCCT.

A remark on this clone: The junction differs from germline at one of its ends, possibly a read error. The genes are named according to mouse. The read halts 4 residues ahead of the CDR3 end, with the missing end drawn from the germline J gene. The rearrangement uses TRBV13-3 and TRBJ2-4, with a weak D call TRBD1 (6 bases). Germline values: CDR1 NNHDY, CDR2 SYVADS. The CDR3 runs 15 residues. Incomplete CDR3 DNA: TGTGCCGGCAGTGATCCAGGGGCAGGTCAAAAC. Translating gives CAGSDPGAGQN. The complete CDR3 protein is CAGSDPGAGQNTLYF.

A word on this clone: Genes and germline are mouse. The CDR3 extends 4 residues past the end of the read, so its final part is completed from the germline J gene. The chain couples TRBV19 to TRBJ1-2, with TRBD1 identical over 10 bases. Germline CDR1 FNHDT, CDR2 SITEND (reference sequence). The V segment lost 4 bases and the J segment 2 bases; nucleotides outside the gene matches: 5. The CDR3 is 15 residues long. CDR3 sequence: CASSAPGQGNSDYTF. The CDR3 bases that were read are TGTGCCAGCAGTGCTCCGGGACAGGGGAACTCC.

Remarks on this clone: Gene names refer to mouse genes. The sequenced fragment ends 4 residues before the CDR3 boundary, so the rest is inferred from the germline J gene. V and J are TRBV19 and TRBJ2-2; D is unclear. CDR3 length: 16 residues. Germline V gene lookup returns CDR1 FNHDT and CDR2 SITEND (reference sequence). The ends were cut back, 5 bases at V and 2 bases at J, with 16 bases in the middle. Partial CDR3 DNA: TGTGCCAGCAGCCGCCCGGAGGGTAAGAACACCGGG. Translating gives CASSRPEGKNTG. The entire CDR3 sequence reads CASSRPEGKNTGQLYF.

On this clone itself: Germline and genes: mouse. The DNA ends 4 residues before the CDR3 does, and the rest of the CDR3 is filled in from the germline J gene. V and J are TRBV1 and TRBJ2-1; 7 bases are a match to TRBD2. The CDR3 extends over 17 amino acids. The ends lost 0 bases at V and 0 bases at J; junction bases unmatched: 5. Germline CDR1 is NSQYPW and CDR2 is LRSPGD (reference sequence). The CDR3 loop is CTCSADQLGDNYAEQFF. The covered CDR3 bases are TGCACCTGCAGTGCAGATCAGCTGGGGGATAACTATGCT. Using reference TRBV1 and TRBJ2-1 for the parts outside the CDR3, the full variable domain is VTLLEQNPRWRLVPRGQAVNLRCILKNSQYPWMSWYQQDLQKQLQWLFTLRSPGDKEVKSLPGADYLATRVTDTELRLQVANMSQGRTLYCTCSADQLGDNYAEQFFGPGTRLTVL.

On this clone: Mouse gene names and germline throughout. The read ends 4 residues early relative to the CDR3; the germline J gene fills the gap. V and J are TRBV13-3 and TRBJ2-7; 11 bases map to TRBD2. The CDR3 runs 15 residues. Germline CDR1 is NNHDY and CDR2 is SYVADS. Partial CDR3 DNA: TGTGCCAGCACACACACCGGGACTGGGGGTTAT. Its translation: CASTHTGTGGY. The full CDR3 is CASTHTGTGGYEQYF.

This clone was seen a few times. The gene names given are mouse names. The read comes to an end 4 residues before the CDR3 does, leaving the germline J gene to fill in the end. The chain carries TRBV17 and TRBJ2-7; 7 nucleotides line up with TRBD1. This CDR3 is built from 13 residues. From germline, CDR1 is MNHDT and CDR2 YYDKIL. The CDR3 DNA, read in part, is TGTGCTAGCAGTAGTCAGGACAGGTAT. Amino acids: CASSSQDRY. The whole CDR3 reads CASSSQDRYEQYF.

With respect to this clone: The genes and germline here are from mouse. CDR3 in amino acids: CASSREGQYAEQFF. The CDR3 bases that were read are TGTGCTAGCAGTAGAGAGGGACAGTATGCT. The chain joins TRBV17 to TRBJ2-1; 7 bases are shared with TRBD1. The read finishes 4 residues shy of the CDR3 end, and the germline J gene is used to complete it. The CDR3 length is 14 residues. Per germline, CDR1 MNHDT and CDR2 YYDKIL. Trimming took 0 bases from V and 4 from J; bases not matched to a gene: 0.

This clone has just a few counts. Genes here carry mouse names. The read gets to within 4 residues of the CDR3 end, and the germline J gene fills in the rest. The gene calls are TRBV13-1 and TRBJ2-5; TRBD1 matches at 8 bases. This CDR3 has 15 residues. V lost 3 bases, J lost 0 bases, and 3 bases stayed unmatched. Germline CDR1 and CDR2: NSHNY and SYGAGN. CDR3 DNA (partial): TGTGCCAGCAGTGCAGGGGGCCTTAACCAAGAC. Its protein product is CASSAGGLNQD. The full CDR3 protein is CASSAGGLNQDTQYF.

Regarding this clone: Each gene name is a mouse one. The missing CDR3 end, 4 residues past where the read stops, is filled in from the germline J gene. The rearrangement uses TRBV1 and TRBJ2-3; TRBD2 agrees at 11 bases. There are 17 residues in the CDR3. Unmatched junction bases numbered 5, after V lost 3 bases and J lost 0 bases. Per the germline V gene, CDR1 is NSQYPW and CDR2 is LRSPGD (reference sequence). The CDR3 reads CTCSAPGTGGSAETLYF. CDR3 DNA (partial): TGCACCTGCAGTGCGCCCGGGACTGGGGGTAGTGCAGAA.

On this clone: Gene names follow the mouse nomenclature. The read finishes 4 residues shy of the CDR3 end, and the germline J gene is used to complete it. This sequence joins TRBV13-1 and TRBJ2-7; perhaps TRBD1 as D (6 bases). The CDR3 covers 13 residues. Germline V lookup: CDR1 NSHNY, CDR2 SYGAGN. The sequenced CDR3 bases are TGTGCCAGCAGTGACAGGAAGGGGGAT. Translation: CASSDRKGD. The complete CDR3 protein is CASSDRKGDEQYF.

This clone has more than one count but fewer than ten. Genes here carry mouse names. The CDR3 end falls 4 residues outside the read, so it is completed with the germline J gene. The chain couples TRBV13-3 to TRBJ2-5; D possibly corresponds to TRBD2 (6 bases). The CDR3 spans 14 residues. Germline assignment: CDR1 NNHDY and CDR2 SYVADS. CDR3 DNA (partial): TGTGCCAGCAGTGATTTGGGGGAGGGAGAC. Translating it yields CASSDLGEGD. The full CDR3 is CASSDLGEGDTQYF.

Of note for this clone: The listed genes are named as in mouse. The CDR3 end falls 4 residues outside the read, so it is completed with the germline J gene. The chain joins TRBV12-1 to TRBJ2-1; 7 bases align to TRBD2. Germline-derived CDR1 and CDR2 are SGHSN and HYEKVE. Unmatched junction bases numbered 3, after V lost 1 base and J lost 4 bases. This CDR3 is built from 14 residues. Partial CDR3 DNA: TGTGCCAGCTCTCTACTGGGGTCTTATGCT. Amino acids: CASSLLGSYA. The complete CDR3 protein is CASSLLGSYAEQFF.